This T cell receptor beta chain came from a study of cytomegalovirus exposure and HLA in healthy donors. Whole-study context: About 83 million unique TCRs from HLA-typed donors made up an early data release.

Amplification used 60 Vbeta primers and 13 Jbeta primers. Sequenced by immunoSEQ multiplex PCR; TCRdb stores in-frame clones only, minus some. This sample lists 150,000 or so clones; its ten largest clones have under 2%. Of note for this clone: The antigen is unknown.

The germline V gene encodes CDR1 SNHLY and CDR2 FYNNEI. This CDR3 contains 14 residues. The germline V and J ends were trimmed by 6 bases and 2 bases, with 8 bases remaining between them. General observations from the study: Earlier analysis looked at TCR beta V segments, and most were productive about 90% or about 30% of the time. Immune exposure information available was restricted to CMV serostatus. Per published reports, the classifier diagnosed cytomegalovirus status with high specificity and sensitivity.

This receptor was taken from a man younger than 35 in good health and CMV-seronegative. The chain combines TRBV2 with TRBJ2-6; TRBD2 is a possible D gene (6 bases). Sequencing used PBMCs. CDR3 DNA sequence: TGTGCCAGCAGAGGAGGGGCTGGGGCCAACGTCCTGACTTTC. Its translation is CASRGGAGANVLTF.